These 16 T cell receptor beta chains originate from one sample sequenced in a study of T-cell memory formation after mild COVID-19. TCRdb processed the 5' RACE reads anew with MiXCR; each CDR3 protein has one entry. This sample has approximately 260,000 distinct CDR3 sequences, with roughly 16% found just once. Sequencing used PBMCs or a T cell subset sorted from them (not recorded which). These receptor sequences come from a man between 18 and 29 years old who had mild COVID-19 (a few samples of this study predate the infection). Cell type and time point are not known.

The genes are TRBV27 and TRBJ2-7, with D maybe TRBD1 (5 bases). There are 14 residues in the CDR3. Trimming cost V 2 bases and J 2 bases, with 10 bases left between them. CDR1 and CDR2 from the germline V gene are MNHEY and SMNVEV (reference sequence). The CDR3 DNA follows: TGTGCCAGCAGTTTACAAGGGGCAACCTACGAGCAGTACTTC. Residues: CASSLQGATYEQYF.

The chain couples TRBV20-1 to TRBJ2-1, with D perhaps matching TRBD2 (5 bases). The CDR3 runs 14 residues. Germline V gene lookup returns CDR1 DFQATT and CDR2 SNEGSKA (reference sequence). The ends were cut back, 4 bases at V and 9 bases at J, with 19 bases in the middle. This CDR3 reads CSAIPLRGLAEQFF. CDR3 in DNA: TGCAGTGCTATCCCGCTTCGGGGTTTAGCTGAGCAGTTCTTC.

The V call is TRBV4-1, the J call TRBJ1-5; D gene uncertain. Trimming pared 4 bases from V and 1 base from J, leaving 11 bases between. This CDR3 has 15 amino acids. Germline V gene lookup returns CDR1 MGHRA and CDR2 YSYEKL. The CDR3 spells CASSRPDGSNQPQHF. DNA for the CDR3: TGCGCCAGCAGCCGCCCGGACGGAAGCAATCAGCCCCAGCATTTT.

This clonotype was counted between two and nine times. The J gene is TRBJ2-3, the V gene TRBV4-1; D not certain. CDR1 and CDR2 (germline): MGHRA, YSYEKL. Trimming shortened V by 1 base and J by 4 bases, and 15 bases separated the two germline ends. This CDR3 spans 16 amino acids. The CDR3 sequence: CASSQVWGTMPDTQYF. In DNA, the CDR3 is TGCGCCAGCAGCCAAGTGTGGGGAACGATGCCAGATACGCAGTATTTT.

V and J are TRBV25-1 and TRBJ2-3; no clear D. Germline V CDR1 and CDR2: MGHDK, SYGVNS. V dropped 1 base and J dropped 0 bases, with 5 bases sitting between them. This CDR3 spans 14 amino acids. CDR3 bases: TGTGCCAGCAGTGAATTGCCCAGCACAGATACGCAGTATTTT. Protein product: CASSELPSTDTQYF.

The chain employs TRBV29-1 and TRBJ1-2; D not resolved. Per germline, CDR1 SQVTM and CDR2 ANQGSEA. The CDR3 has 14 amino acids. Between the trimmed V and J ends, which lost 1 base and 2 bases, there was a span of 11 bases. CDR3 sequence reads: CSVEAGVMNYGYTF. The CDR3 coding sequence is TGCAGCGTTGAAGCAGGAGTAATGAACTATGGCTACACCTTC.

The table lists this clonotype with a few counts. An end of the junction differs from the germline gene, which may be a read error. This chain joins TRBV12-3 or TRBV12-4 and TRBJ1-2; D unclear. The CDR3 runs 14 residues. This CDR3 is CATSLGPRGYGYTF. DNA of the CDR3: TGTGCCACCAGTTTAGGGCCCCGCGGGTATGGCTACACCTTC.

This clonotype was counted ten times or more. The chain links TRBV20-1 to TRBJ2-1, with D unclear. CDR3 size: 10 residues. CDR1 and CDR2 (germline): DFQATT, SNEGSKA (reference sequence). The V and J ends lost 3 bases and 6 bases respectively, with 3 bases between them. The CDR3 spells CSASINEQFF. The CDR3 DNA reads TGCAGTGCTAGCATCAATGAGCAGTTCTTC.

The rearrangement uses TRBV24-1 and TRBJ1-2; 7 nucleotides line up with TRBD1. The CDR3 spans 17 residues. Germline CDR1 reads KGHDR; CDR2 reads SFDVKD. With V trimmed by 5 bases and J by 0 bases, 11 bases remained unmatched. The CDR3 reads CATSVHRGPKPNYGYTF. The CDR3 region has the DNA TGTGCCACCAGTGTCCACAGGGGCCCGAAGCCTAACTATGGCTACACCTTC.

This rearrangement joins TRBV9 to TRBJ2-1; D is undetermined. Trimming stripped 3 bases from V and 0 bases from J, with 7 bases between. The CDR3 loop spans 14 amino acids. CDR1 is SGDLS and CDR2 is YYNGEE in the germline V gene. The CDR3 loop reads CASSAWGSYNEQFF. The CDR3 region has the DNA TGTGCCAGCAGCGCCTGGGGCTCCTACAATGAGCAGTTCTTC.

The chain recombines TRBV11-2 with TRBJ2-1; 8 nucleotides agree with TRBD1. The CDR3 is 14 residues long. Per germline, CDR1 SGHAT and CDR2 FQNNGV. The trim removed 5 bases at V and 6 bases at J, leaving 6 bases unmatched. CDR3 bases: TGTGCCAGCAGCGAACAGGGGGAGTTCAATGAGCAGTTCTTC. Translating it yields CASSEQGEFNEQFF.

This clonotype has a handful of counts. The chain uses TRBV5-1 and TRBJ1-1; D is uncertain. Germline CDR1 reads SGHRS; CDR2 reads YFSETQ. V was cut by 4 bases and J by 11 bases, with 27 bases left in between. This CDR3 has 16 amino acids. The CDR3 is CASSQWRTSSNTRAFF. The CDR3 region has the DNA TGCGCCAGCAGCCAATGGCGAACCTCATCGAACACGAGGGCTTTCTTT.

The CDR3 loop reads CASSLESHIAIYF. DNA of the CDR3: TGTGCCAGCAGCTTGGAGAGTCACATAGCCATATATTTT. The V call is TRBV5-5, the J call TRBJ1-3; D remains unclear. Germline lookup yields CDR1 SGHKS and CDR2 YYEKEE (reference sequence). V lost 0 bases, J lost 11 bases, and 12 bases lay in between. The CDR3 is 13 residues long.

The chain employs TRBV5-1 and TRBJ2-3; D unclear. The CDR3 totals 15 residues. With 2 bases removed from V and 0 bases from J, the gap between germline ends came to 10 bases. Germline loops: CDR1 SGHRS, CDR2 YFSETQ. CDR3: CASSFQAPSTDTQYF. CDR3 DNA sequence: TGCGCCAGCAGCTTCCAGGCACCTAGCACAGATACGCAGTATTTT.

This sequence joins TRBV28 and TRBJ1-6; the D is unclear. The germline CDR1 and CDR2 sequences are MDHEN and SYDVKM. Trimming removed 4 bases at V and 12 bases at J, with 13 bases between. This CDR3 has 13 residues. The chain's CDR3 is CASSYQLRQPLHF. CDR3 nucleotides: TGTGCCAGCAGTTACCAGCTAAGGCAACCCCTCCACTTT.

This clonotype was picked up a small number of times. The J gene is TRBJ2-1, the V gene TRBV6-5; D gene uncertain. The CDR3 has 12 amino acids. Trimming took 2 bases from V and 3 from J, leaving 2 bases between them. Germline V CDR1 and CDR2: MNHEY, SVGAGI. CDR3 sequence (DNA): TGTGCCAGCAGTTACGGCTACAATGAGCAGTTCTTC. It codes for CASSYGYNEQFF.